Described below is a single T cell receptor (beta chain) sequence and its context. This specimen comes from a study of cytomegalovirus exposure and HLA in healthy donors. Germline-derived CDR1 and CDR2 are MNHEY and SMNVEV (reference sequence). Trimming shortened V by 5 bases and J by 6 bases, and 24 bases separated the two germline ends. This CDR3 has 17 residues. The PCR made use of 60 Vbeta and 13 Jbeta primers. Some clones are missing from TCRdb's copy, which holds only in-frame ones; the method was immunoSEQ multiplex PCR. In the table there are 200,000 to 300,000 clones, 82% of which are singletons.

The chain joins TRBV27 to TRBJ2-3; possibly TRBD2 for D (6 bases). The sequence was obtained from a woman aged 40 to 55 in good health and CMV-seropositive. The material sequenced was PBMCs. The CDR3 reads CASSPLLALPTDDTQYF. The CDR3 bases are TGTGCCAGCAGTCCGCTTCTAGCGCTCCCAACGGATGATACGCAGTATTTT.